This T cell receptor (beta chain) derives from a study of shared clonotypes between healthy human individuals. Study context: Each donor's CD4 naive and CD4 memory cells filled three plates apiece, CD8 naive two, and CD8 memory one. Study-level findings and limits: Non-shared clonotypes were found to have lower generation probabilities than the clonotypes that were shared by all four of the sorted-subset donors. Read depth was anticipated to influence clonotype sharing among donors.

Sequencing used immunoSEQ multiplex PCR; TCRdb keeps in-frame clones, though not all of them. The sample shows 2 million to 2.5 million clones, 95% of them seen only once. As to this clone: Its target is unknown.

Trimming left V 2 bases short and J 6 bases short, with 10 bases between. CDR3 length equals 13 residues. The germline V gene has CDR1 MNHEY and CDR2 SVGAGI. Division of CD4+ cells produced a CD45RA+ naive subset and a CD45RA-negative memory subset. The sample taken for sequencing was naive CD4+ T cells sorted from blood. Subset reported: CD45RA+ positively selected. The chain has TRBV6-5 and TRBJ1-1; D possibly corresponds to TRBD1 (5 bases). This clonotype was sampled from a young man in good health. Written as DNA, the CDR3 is TGTGCCAGCAGTTACGGGGGTGTCCCTGAAGCTTTCTTT. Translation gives CASSYGGVPEAFF.